This paragraph reports one T cell receptor beta chain. There is no known antigen for this receptor. The input lacks base qualities; no much larger clone sits a single base away. The data originate from a study of blood T cell repertoires in COVID-19 (dated by TCRdb to the early 2020s). About the full investigation: Samples covering the acute and convalescent phases of COVID-19 were provided by collaborators in the United States, Italy and Spain. The prospective study material was composed of cDNA or gDNA derived from T cells, B-cell-depleted T cells, or PBMCs. Subjects who had been exposed to COVID-19, were actively infected with it, or had recovered from it provided the deeply sampled blood TCRbeta repertoires that made up the dataset. The repertoires were released in a freely available public database intended as a resource for research on the immune response to SARS-CoV-2. Samples came from the ongoing ImmuneRACE study (first 160 participants) plus 1,254 subjects from 6 global collaborators. Nearly every sample came with metadata listing a de-identified subject ID, COVID-19 status, age in years and sex. Where HLA class I and class II types were available, the types were taken from metadata supplied by the sample provider, not from assay-based typing. Points the paper makes about the study in general: Clinical and demographic metadata were provided uncurated, with the amount varying by source and participant.

Sequences SGHTA (CDR1) and FQGNSA (CDR2) are obtained from the germline V gene. The CDR3 spans 14 residues, from the cysteine through the phenylalanine. The DNA shown is the 42-base CDR3, in frame from base 1. V loses 1 base, J loses 3 bases, and the germline ends lie 9 bases apart. Each collaborating institution followed its own protocols to collect whole blood in K2EDTA tubes. For TCRbeta analysis, collaborator samples were shipped as frozen whole blood, as isolated PBMCs, or as DNA extracted from either sample type. The immunoSEQ Assay, a bias-controlled multiplex PCR, was used to amplify TCRbeta CDR3 regions from genomic DNA. For the original study's pipeline: Within the assay, amplification of reference gene primers was used to estimate how many nucleated cells each sample contained. To quantify the absolute abundance of each unique TCRbeta CDR3 rearrangement, sequence reads were collapsed and filtered. For each sample, productive Simpson clonality was calculated as the square root of Simpson's diversity index over productive rearrangements. TCRdb limited this immuneACCESS table to in-frame rearrangements with V and J called. A share of clones is missing; checked studies link under half to unresolved V genes, and the rest is unexplained. V and J calls and clone size are copied from that table; D and trimming were computed from the DNA. The sample data list 99,000 or so clones, and around 86% of these were observed just once. The top ten hold roughly two fifths of the sample.

The origin of this receptor is a man older than 75 with acute or convalescent COVID-19. This chain is built from TRBV7-2 and TRBJ1-2; TRBD1 could be the D gene, as 6 bases match. Sequenced sample: peripheral blood. The DNA sequence follows: TGTGCCAGCAGCTTAGACAGGGACGACTATGGCTACACCTTC. This translates into CASSLDRDDYGYTF.